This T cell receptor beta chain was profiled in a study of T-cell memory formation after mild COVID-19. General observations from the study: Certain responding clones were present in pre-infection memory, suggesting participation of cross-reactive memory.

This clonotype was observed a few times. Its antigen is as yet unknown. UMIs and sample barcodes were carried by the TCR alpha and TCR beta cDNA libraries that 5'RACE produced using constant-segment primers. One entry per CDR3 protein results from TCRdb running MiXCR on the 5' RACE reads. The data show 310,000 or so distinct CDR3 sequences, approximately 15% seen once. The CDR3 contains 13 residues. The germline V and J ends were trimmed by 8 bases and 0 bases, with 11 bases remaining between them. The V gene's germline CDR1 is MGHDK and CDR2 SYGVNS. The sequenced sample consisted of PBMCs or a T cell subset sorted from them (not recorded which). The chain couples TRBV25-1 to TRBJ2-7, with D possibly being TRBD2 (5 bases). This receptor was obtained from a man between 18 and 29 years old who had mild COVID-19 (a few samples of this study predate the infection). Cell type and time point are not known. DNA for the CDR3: TGTGCCAGCGAGAGGGAGAGCTCCTACGAGCAGTACTTC. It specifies CASERESSYEQYF.